The clone carrying this T cell receptor beta chain turned up a few times. Antigen specificity is unknown. Source study methods: Differences in CDR3 between clinicopathological groups were drawn on to build a classifier intended to discriminate distant-metastatic papillary thyroid cancer patients. TCRdb re-analyzed the PCR reads using MiXCR. None of the V and J calls come from the authors' own analysis; TCRdb made them. The sample has thousands of clones; approximately 30% are singletons. The sample originates from a study of metastatic and nonmetastatic thyroid tumors. Study as a whole: Malignant and benign thyroid patients had repertoires compared in peripheral blood and tumor or nodule tissue. Whole-study findings and limits: Reports indicated that malignant thyroid tumors showed significantly higher TCR beta diversity than benign nodules did, in blood and tumor.

Each patient came to thyroid surgery without any prior treatment (of any kind). From germline, CDR1 is SGHDN and CDR2 FVKESK. V shed 1 base and J shed 4 bases, with 5 bases lying between them. This CDR3 comprises 12 residues. The origin of this receptor is a female donor with papillary thyroid cancer or a benign thyroid nodule (not recorded which). Some clones in this sample may be carry-over from other donors' samples. The sequenced sample was adjacent normal tissue. The V gene is TRBV14, the J gene TRBJ2-7; D is tentatively TRBD1 or TRBD2 (5 bases each). CDR3 protein: CASSQGGYEQYF. CDR3 bases: TGTGCCAGCAGCCAAGGGGGGTACGAGCAGTACTTC.